One T cell receptor (gamma chain) is described in this entry. Its antigen has not been determined. The limits of the CDR3 on the DNA are not certain, so only TCRdb's listed CDR3 is given. In both library preparation methods, multiplex PCR was run with primers aimed at the conserved V and J regions of the TCR genes. After purification and pooling, the amplicons were sequenced on an Illumina MiSeq platform. The published analysis was carried out like this. V(D)J alignment, clonotype assembly and translation were performed with MiXCR, whereas functionality assessment and CDR3 repertoire analyses were performed with VDJtools. CDR3 was defined per IMGT, and analyses were restricted to productive sequences using functional genes, excluding ORF genes and pseudogenes. A custom Python script was used to search all patients and controls for identical amino acid CDR3s of major clonotypes (frequency >=5%). A one-sided non-parametric Wilcoxon test was used to compare clonotype frequencies between patients and controls. Public reads were reanalyzed in TCRdb with CATT, and rows carrying the same DNA were merged afterwards. These V and J calls are TCRdb output, not the study's own analysis. The sample profile shows about 5,100 gamma-chain clones; about 7.7% of them were found once. The ten largest clones represent around 3.2% of the sample.

This record belongs to a study of gamma delta lymphoproliferative disorders and STAT genes (dated 2018 in TCRdb). Background on the whole study: The LymphoTrack Dx TCRG Assay was used to build gamma-chain libraries from a minimum of 50 ng of genomic DNA. Delta-chain libraries followed the EuroClonality-NGS working group standard operating procedure, because no corresponding Invivoscribe delta assay was available. Within a larger immunophenotypic and STAT-mutation study, TCR gamma and delta CDR3 repertoires were profiled by deep sequencing in Tgammadelta lymphoproliferative disease patients and healthy controls. A couple of gamma-chain samples and all delta-chain samples were sequenced twice to confirm results.

What the research found in general, with its limitations: Control T cells likely spanned varied maturation stages, while leukemic cells were skewed toward terminal effectors, potentially limiting patient-control comparisons. When whole repertoires were clustered, gamma repertoires from patients formed a group apart from those of healthy controls, but delta repertoires showed no separation between the groups. Almost every major gamma and delta clonotype in patients was public, meaning shared with at least one healthy donor, and only a couple of gamma clonotypes were private to disease. According to the authors, NGS specificity may be reduced at low frequencies, so whether leukemic clones are public or private needs confirmation.

For both patients and controls, peripheral blood mononuclear cells were isolated, and the genomic DNA from these cells was used for TCR sequencing. Controls were around 23 healthy adult blood donors, with a median age of around 64 years and around 12 males and roughly eleven females, matched to patients for age and sex. Source material: blood. The sequence derives from a human donor in good health.

The encoded CDR3 is CAAWGLIIIRNSLAVEQHF. The J gene is uncalled and the V gene is TRGV10. TRGV10 belongs to the ORF category, with a function that is uncertain. From the cysteine through the phenylalanine, the CDR3 covers 19 amino acids.